Each of the 31 T cell receptor beta chains below was sequenced from the same sample in a study of shared clonotypes between healthy human individuals. Assay: immunoSEQ multiplex PCR; the TCRdb copy retains only in-frame clones and omits some. The sample has 450,000 to 500,000 clones; 70% to 85% are singletons. The material sequenced was PBMCs. These receptors all stem from a woman in her forties in good health. Some clones in this sample may be carry-over from other donors' samples.

This clone was picked up a small number of times. This chain joins TRBV27 and TRBJ2-3; D may be TRBD1 (6 bases). From germline, CDR1 is MNHEY and CDR2 SMNVEV (reference sequence). The CDR3 is made up of 16 amino acids. The V end was cut by 5 bases, the J end by 3 bases, with 18 bases between. The CDR3 spells CASSRTPQGWTDTQYF. CDR3 DNA: TGTGCCAGCAGTCGAACCCCGCAGGGGTGGACAGATACGCAGTATTTT.

This clone was counted a single time. This specimen includes other DNA sequences encoding the same CDR3. The rearrangement links TRBV5-4 to TRBJ2-5; tentatively, D is TRBD1 (6 bases). Germline values: CDR1 SGHNT, CDR2 YYREEE (reference sequence). The CDR3 runs 14 residues. The V and J ends lost 4 bases and 2 bases respectively, with 12 bases between them. The CDR3: CASSLGQTQETQYF. CDR3 bases: TGTGCCAGCAGCCTCGGACAGACTCAAGAGACCCAGTACTTC.

This sequence joins TRBV5-1 and TRBJ1-1; D remains unclear. The germline CDR1 and CDR2 sequences are SGHRS and YFSETQ. V dropped 0 bases and J dropped 3 bases, with 6 bases sitting between them. The CDR3 spans 13 residues. The CDR3 spells CASSLARDTEAFF. The DNA for the CDR3 is TGCGCCAGCAGCTTGGCCAGAGACACTGAAGCTTTCTTT.

The rearrangement uses TRBV9 and TRBJ2-3; maybe TRBD1 (5 bases). V was cut by 4 bases and J by 0 bases, with 9 bases left in between. The CDR3 is made up of 14 amino acids. The germline V gene has CDR1 SGDLS and CDR2 YYNGEE. The CDR3 coding sequence is TGTGCCAGCAGCACAGGACCTAGCACAGATACGCAGTATTTT. Encoded protein: CASSTGPSTDTQYF.

For the CDR3, the DNA is TGTGCCTGGCGTCCCAGGGTAGGGAAGGCAGATACGCAGTATTTT. Translation gives CAWRPRVGKADTQYF. The chain links TRBV30 to TRBJ2-3; possible D gene TRBD1, 5 bases. Germline values: CDR1 GTSNPN, CDR2 SVGIG (reference sequence). V lost 5 bases and J lost 4, with 19 bases in between. This CDR3 has 15 amino acids.

The rearrangement uses TRBV28 and TRBJ1-6; 9 bases map to TRBD1. Per germline, CDR1 MDHEN and CDR2 SYDVKM. The CDR3 is made up of 17 amino acids. V lost 7 bases to trimming and J lost 7 bases; unmatched junction nucleotides: 14. DNA for the CDR3: TGTGCCAGCACTGCGGGGCGAAACAGGGGGCCGAATTCACCCCTCCACTTT. Translating it yields CASTAGRNRGPNSPLHF. Full variable domain (rest looked up from reference TRBV28 and TRBJ1-6): DVKVTQSSRYLVKRTGEKVFLECVQDMDHENMFWYRQDPGLGLRLIYFSYDVKMKEKGDIPEGYSVSREKKERFSLILESASTNQTSMYLCASTAGRNRGPNSPLHFGNGTRLTVT.

The chain is built from TRBV11-3 and TRBJ2-7, with D hard to call. Germline CDR1 and CDR2: SGHNT and YENEEA. The CDR3 sequence is 16 residues long. The V and J ends lost 1 base and 4 bases respectively, with 17 bases between them. This CDR3 reads CASSLGVLRWVYEQYF. In nucleotides, the CDR3 is TGTGCCAGCAGCTTAGGGGTCTTGCGTTGGGTATACGAGCAGTACTTC.

The chain has TRBV7-9 and TRBJ2-7, with 12 nucleotides matching TRBD1. The CDR3 runs to 15 residues. The germline CDR1 and CDR2 sequences are SEHNR and FQNEAQ (reference sequence). Trimming cost V 5 bases and J 5 bases; bases outside gene matches: 7. This CDR3 is CASSQGTGGYNEQYF. DNA of the CDR3: TGTGCCAGCAGCCAAGGGACAGGGGGCTACAACGAGCAGTACTTC.

The rearrangement links TRBV10-3 to TRBJ1-2, with D perhaps matching TRBD1 (6 bases). This CDR3 has 16 residues. The V gene lost 2 bases and the J gene lost 3 bases, with 16 bases spanning the gap. CDR1 ENHRY and CDR2 SYGVKD come from the germline V gene. The CDR3 loop is CAISEPAGEADYGYTF. The DNA for the CDR3 is TGTGCCATCAGTGAGCCCGCAGGGGAGGCCGACTATGGCTACACCTTC.

J is TRBJ1-2 and V is TRBV4-1, with D possibly matching TRBD1 (5 bases). The CDR3 contains 14 residues. The V end lost 0 bases, the J end lost 6 bases, and 11 bases lay between the germline ends. Germline assignment: CDR1 MGHRA and CDR2 YSYEKL. CDR3 residues: CASSQDYQGHGYTF. In DNA form, the CDR3 reads TGCGCCAGCAGCCAAGATTACCAGGGCCATGGCTACACCTTC.

The J gene is TRBJ2-3, the V gene TRBV5-4, with TRBD2 as a possible D gene (6 bases). Between the trimmed V and J ends, which lost 2 bases and 0 bases, there was a span of 10 bases. Germline loops: CDR1 SGHNT, CDR2 YYREEE (reference sequence). The CDR3 extends over 15 amino acids. The CDR3 reads CASSFRGLSTDTQYF. The CDR3 DNA sequence: TGTGCCAGCAGCTTTCGGGGACTCAGCACAGATACGCAGTATTTT. Drawing the rest from reference TRBV5-4 and TRBJ2-3, the complete variable domain is ETGVTQSPTHLIKTRGQQVTLRCSSQSGHNTVSWYQQALGQGPQFIFQYYREEENGRGNFPPRFSGLQFPNYSSELNVNALELDDSALYLCASSFRGLSTDTQYFGPGTRLTVL.

V usage is TRBV7-2 and J usage is TRBJ2-7; the D gene could be TRBD1 or TRBD2 (5 bases each). This CDR3 has 14 amino acids. Trimming took 8 bases from V and 3 from J, leaving 17 bases between them. Germline CDR1 reads SGHTA; CDR2 reads FQGNSA. The CDR3 bases are TGTGCCAGCGCCTTGGGTGGGGGTATCTACGAGCAGTACTTC. It specifies CASALGGGIYEQYF. Variable domain in full (rest from reference TRBV7-2 and TRBJ2-7): GAGVSQSPSNKVTEKGKDVELRCDPISGHTALYWYRQSLGQGLEFLIYFQGNSAPDKSGLPSDRFSAERTGGSVSTLTIQRTQQEDSAVYLCASALGGGIYEQYFGPGTRLTVT.

This clone appeared a single time. J is TRBJ2-3 and V is TRBV29-1; possible D gene TRBD1, 5 bases. CDR3 length equals 13 residues. Trimming left V 1 base short and J 4 bases short, with 9 bases between. Germline V gene data show CDR1 as SQVTM and CDR2 as ANQGSEA. The CDR3 sequence: CSVEGVGADTQYF. In nucleotides, the CDR3 is TGCAGCGTTGAAGGGGTAGGGGCAGATACGCAGTATTTT.

In this sample, this clone turned up a few times. The rearrangement joins TRBV15 to TRBJ2-7; TRBD2 matches at 12 bases. The CDR3 is made up of 15 amino acids. CDR1 LNHNV and CDR2 YYDKDF come from the germline V gene (reference sequence). J lost 7 bases, V lost 4 bases, and 8 bases had no gene match. In nucleotides, the CDR3 is TGTGCCACCAGCAAGCTAGCGGGAGGGCCGGGGGAGCAGTACTTC. Translating it yields CATSKLAGGPGEQYF. The whole variable domain, filled in from reference TRBV15 and TRBJ2-7, reads DAMVIQNPRYQVTQFGKPVTLSCSQTLNHNVMYWYQQKSSQAPKLLFHYYDKDFNNEADTPDNFQSRRPNTSFCFLDIRSPGLGDTAMYLCATSKLAGGPGEQYFGPGTRLTVT.

V usage is TRBV9 and J usage is TRBJ1-3; tentatively, D is TRBD1 (5 bases). V shed 0 bases and J shed 0 bases, with 10 bases lying between them. Per the germline V gene, CDR1 is SGDLS and CDR2 is YYNGEE. The CDR3 contains 16 residues. The CDR3 bases are TGTGCCAGCAGCGTAGGAGAGGGGAACTCTGGAAACACCATATATTTT. As protein: CASSVGEGNSGNTIYF.

V gene TRBV5-6 combines with J gene TRBJ2-1; D possibly corresponds to TRBD2 (8 bases). The CDR3 runs to 15 residues. With 4 bases removed from V and 11 bases from J, the gap between germline ends came to 22 bases. Germline-derived CDR1 and CDR2 are SGHDT and YYEEEE. CDR3 sequence: CASSRVAGQRGKQFF. Here the CDR3 DNA reads TGTGCCAGCAGCCGAGTAGCGGGACAGCGGGGGAAGCAGTTCTTC. Based on the CDR3 plus reference TRBV5-6 and TRBJ2-1, the full variable domain is DAGVTQSPTHLIKTRGQQVTLRCSPKSGHDTVSWYQQALGQGPQFIFQYYEEEERQRGNFPDRFSGHQFPNYSSELNVNALLLGDSALYLCASSRVAGQRGKQFFGPGTRLTVL.

The chain has TRBV6-6 and TRBJ1-2; TRBD1 might be the D (5 bases). Germline lookup yields CDR1 MNHNY and CDR2 SVGAGI (reference sequence). The CDR3 runs 14 residues. V was shortened by 3 bases and J by 3 bases, with 11 bases between the two germline ends. This CDR3 reads CASSYPGLHYGYTF. CDR3 nucleotide sequence: TGTGCCAGCAGTTATCCAGGGCTCCACTATGGCTACACCTTC.

This clone was counted between two and nine times. The chain has TRBV13 and TRBJ2-7; D uncertain. The CDR3 extends over 14 amino acids. Germline CDR1 reads PRHDT; CDR2 reads FYEKMQ (reference sequence). Trimming cost V 4 bases and J 2 bases, with 12 bases left between them. CDR3: CASSSAYETYEQYF. The DNA for the CDR3 is TGTGCCAGCAGCTCCGCCTACGAAACCTACGAGCAGTACTTC. The complete variable domain, with remaining parts taken from reference TRBV13 and TRBJ2-7, reads AAGVIQSPRHLIKEKRETATLKCYPIPRHDTVYWYQQGPGQDPQFLISFYEKMQSDKGSIPDRFSAQQFSDYHSELNMSSLELGDSALYFCASSSAYETYEQYFGPGTRLTVT.

The chain is built from TRBV28 and TRBJ2-7; TRBD2 might be the D (6 bases). The length of the CDR3 is 13 residues. CDR1 is MDHEN, CDR2 SYDVKM, per germline. The V gene lost 7 bases and the J gene lost 2 bases, with 12 bases spanning the gap. CDR3 DNA: TGTGCCAGCAACGGGACTCCCACCTACGAGCAGTACTTC. As protein: CASNGTPTYEQYF.

On this clone: Since a much larger clone is just one base distant, this may be a read error. This chain connects TRBV11-2 to TRBJ2-1; TRBD2 matches 10 bases. CDR3 length: 15 residues. The germline CDR1 and CDR2 sequences are SGHAT and FQNNGV. The CDR3 DNA reads as TGTGCCAGCAGCCAAGCGGGAGGGCCCTACAATGAGCAGCTCTTC. Protein sequence: CASSQAGGPYNEQLF.

This chain connects TRBV30 to TRBJ2-7; D is perhaps TRBD2 (6 bases). V lost 5 bases to trimming and J lost 4 bases, with 9 bases between them. Germline CDR1 reads GTSNPN; CDR2 reads SVGIG (reference sequence). The CDR3 covers 11 residues. This chain's CDR3 is CAWGDLYEQYF. CDR3 DNA sequence: TGTGCCTGGGGGGACTTGTACGAGCAGTACTTC.

The chain joins TRBV6-1 to TRBJ1-1; D remains ambiguous. The CDR3 length is 14 residues. V lost 6 bases to trimming and J lost 2 bases, with 13 bases between them. Germline assignment: CDR1 MNHNS and CDR2 SASEGT. The CDR3 nucleotides are TGTGCCAGCAGATTAGGCGGAGTTAACACTGAAGCTTTCTTT. Translating gives CASRLGGVNTEAFF.

The chain combines TRBV19 with TRBJ1-1; TRBD1 is a possible D gene (5 bases). CDR1 and CDR2 from the germline V gene are LNHDA and SQIVND (reference sequence). This CDR3 is built from 14 residues. The germline V and J ends were trimmed by 3 bases and 0 bases, with 8 bases remaining between them. The CDR3 bases are TGTGCCAGTAGTATTGGGACCGTGAACACTGAAGCTTTCTTT. Its protein product is CASSIGTVNTEAFF.

The chain recombines TRBV30 with TRBJ1-4; D remains unclear. V lost 0 bases, J lost 8 bases, and 7 bases lay in between. CDR1 and CDR2 (germline): GTSNPN, SVGIG (reference sequence). The CDR3 runs 12 residues. The CDR3 region is CAWSVRREKLFF. For the CDR3, the DNA is TGTGCCTGGAGTGTACGGCGGGAAAAACTGTTTTTT. Full variable domain (outside the CDR3, taken from reference TRBV30 and TRBJ1-4): SQTIHQWPATLVQPVGSPLSLECTVEGTSNPNLYWYRQAAGRGLQLLFYSVGIGQISSEVPQNLSASRPQDRQFILSSKKLLLSDSGFYLCAWSVRREKLFFGSGTQLSVL.

This clone appeared many times. Additional DNA sequences in this sample encode the identical CDR3. This CDR3 is CASSLERGWDTGELFF. The CDR3 region has the DNA TGTGCCAGCAGCCTTGAGAGGGGATGGGACACCGGGGAGCTGTTTTTT. The J gene is TRBJ2-2, the V gene TRBV28, with D tentatively TRBD1 or TRBD2 (5 bases each). This CDR3 is built from 16 residues. V lost 6 bases, J lost 3 bases, and 17 bases lay in between. Germline assignment: CDR1 MDHEN and CDR2 SYDVKM.

J is TRBJ2-1 and V is TRBV15, with 11 bases aligning to TRBD2. The germline CDR1 and CDR2 sequences are LNHNV and YYDKDF (reference sequence). V lost 5 bases and J lost 6; bases outside the gene matches: 6. The CDR3 length is 15 residues. The CDR3 coding sequence is TGTGCCACCAGCGCCCGACTAGCGGGAAGCAATGAGCAGTTCTTC. Encoded protein: CATSARLAGSNEQFF. The full variable domain, rest sourced from reference TRBV15 and TRBJ2-1, is DAMVIQNPRYQVTQFGKPVTLSCSQTLNHNVMYWYQQKSSQAPKLLFHYYDKDFNNEADTPDNFQSRRPNTSFCFLDIRSPGLGDTAMYLCATSARLAGSNEQFFGPGTRLTVL.

This clone has more than one count but fewer than ten. As the CDR3 is not closed by the conserved phenylalanine or tryptophan, this likely results from a read error. The chain couples TRBV7-2 to TRBJ1-1, with 8 bases that match TRBD1. V was clipped by 5 bases and J by 0 bases; unmatched bases: 8. The CDR3 runs 16 residues. The V gene's germline CDR1 is SGHTA and CDR2 FQGNSA. The CDR3: CASSTRGPGVNTEAFL. In DNA form, the CDR3 reads TGTGCCAGCAGCACCAGGGGGCCGGGGGTGAACACTGAAGCTTTCCTT.

The chain links TRBV5-1 to TRBJ2-1, with 15 bases lining up with TRBD2. CDR3 length equals 17 residues. Trimming took 4 bases from V and 4 from J; bases not matched to a gene: 6. Germline V CDR1 and CDR2: SGHRS, YFSETQ. Here the CDR3 DNA reads TGCGCCAGCAGCCCCTTAGGGACTAGCGGGGGGTACAATGAGCAGTTCTTC. Its protein is CASSPLGTSGGYNEQFF.

V and J are TRBV5-4 and TRBJ2-1, with 7 bases aligning to TRBD2. This CDR3 has 17 residues. The V gene end was trimmed by 2 bases and the J gene end by 8 bases; junction bases not matched to a gene: 16. Per germline, CDR1 SGHNT and CDR2 YYREEE (reference sequence). The CDR3 bases are TGTGCCAGCAGCTTTATTGCGACTAGCCCGAATTGGGATGAGCAGTTCTTC. Amino acid sequence: CASSFIATSPNWDEQFF.

This clone was observed once. The J gene is TRBJ2-7, the V gene TRBV2; D may be TRBD1 (6 bases). Germline V gene data show CDR1 as SNHLY and CDR2 as FYNNEI. The CDR3 spans 13 residues. The ends were cut back, 7 bases at V and 2 bases at J, with 12 bases in the middle. The CDR3 protein is CASTGQTPYEQYF. DNA for the CDR3: TGTGCCAGCACTGGACAGACTCCCTACGAGCAGTACTTC.

V usage is TRBV5-1 and J usage is TRBJ2-5, with TRBD2 identical over 12 bases. Trimming removed 4 bases from V and 2 bases from J; junction bases left unmatched: 6. Germline lookup yields CDR1 SGHRS and CDR2 YFSETQ. The CDR3 has 16 amino acids. Written as DNA, the CDR3 is TGCGCCAGCAGCCCTGGGACTAGCGGGCCTCAAGAGACCCAGTACTTC. It yields the protein CASSPGTSGPQETQYF.